Below, 17 T cell receptor beta chains from the same sample are listed, as sequenced in a study of T cell repertoires and HLA-DP antigens. Here immunoSEQ multiplex PCR was the method, and the copy in TCRdb shows in-frame clones only, minus some. Here the sample spans about 700 clones, 45% to 70% being singletons. Sample label denotes: CD137+ CD4 T cells sorted after culture with HeLa expressing allogeneic HLA-DP. Stimulation used HeLa cells expressing transduced HLA-DPA1/DPB1, HLA-DM, invariant chain and CD80. After approximately 15 days, CD4+ cells were restimulated more than 20 h with the same allogeneic DPB1. Specimen: alloreactive CD137+ CD4+ T cells from cultured PBMCs. Subset specified: CD137+ CD4+ cells sorted after around 26 h restimulation with the allogeneic HLA-DP-expressing HeLa cells. The receptors here all came from a woman under 30 in good health and CMV-seronegative.

This clone has just one count. The genes are TRBV7-6 and TRBJ2-3, with D tentatively TRBD2 (7 bases). With 0 bases removed from V and 9 bases from J, the gap between germline ends came to 13 bases. In germline, CDR1 is SGHVS, CDR2 FNYEAQ. The CDR3 loop spans 14 amino acids. The CDR3 DNA reads TGTGCCAGCAGCTTAGCTGGGGAGGGGGGCACGCAGTATTTT. It translates to CASSLAGEGGTQYF.

The CDR3 sequence: CASRHLDRGVAKNIQYF. Written as DNA, the CDR3 is TGTGCCAGCAGACACTTGGACAGGGGTGTAGCCAAAAACATTCAGTACTTC. This rearrangement joins TRBV27 to TRBJ2-4; 9 nucleotides line up with TRBD1. J was trimmed by 0 bases and V by 6 bases; bases with no gene match: 9. The CDR3 length is 17 residues. Per germline, CDR1 MNHEY and CDR2 SMNVEV (reference sequence).

This clone was picked up a small number of times. V usage is TRBV28 and J usage is TRBJ1-6; no reliable D call. CDR3 length: 14 amino acids. Trimming removed 4 bases at V and 9 bases at J, with 13 bases between. Germline CDR1 reads MDHEN; CDR2 reads SYDVKM. The chain's CDR3 is CASSSPTEGSPLHF. CDR3 in DNA: TGTGCCAGCAGTTCTCCGACCGAAGGTTCACCCCTCCACTTT.

By proportion, this clone is large. The chain has TRBV7-9 and TRBJ2-5, with TRBD2 matching 14 bases. The trim removed 4 bases at V and 5 bases at J, leaving 9 bases unmatched. Germline V gene data show CDR1 as SEHNR and CDR2 as FQNEAQ (reference sequence). The CDR3 spans 17 residues. In nucleotides, the CDR3 is TGTGCCAGCAGCTCATTGACTAGCGGGGGGGCAATCGAGACCCAGTACTTC. Protein: CASSSLTSGGAIETQYF.

The chain employs TRBV18 and TRBJ2-5, with D perhaps matching TRBD1 or TRBD2 (5 bases each). Germline assignment: CDR1 KGHSH and CDR2 LQKENI. V lost 6 bases, J lost 9 bases, and 23 bases lay in between. The CDR3 totals 15 residues. The CDR3 DNA follows: TGTGCCAGCTCCCCGGTAGGGGACCCCGGAGGTCCCCAGTACTTC. Residues: CASSPVGDPGGPQYF. The full variable domain, completed using reference TRBV18 and TRBJ2-5, is NAGVMQNPRHLVRRRGQEARLRCSPMKGHSHVYWYRQLPEEGLKFMVYLQKENIIDESGMPKERFSAEFPKEGPSILRIQQVVRGDSAAYFCASSPVGDPGGPQYFGPGTRLLVL.

V and J are TRBV27 and TRBJ2-5; D not certain. The V end lost 5 bases, the J end lost 7 bases, and 11 bases lay between the germline ends. The CDR3 spans 12 residues. Germline V gives CDR1 MNHEY, CDR2 SMNVEV (reference sequence). In nucleotides, the CDR3 is TGTGCCAGCAGTCGACCCCTGGGGACCCAGTACTTC. Translated, it gives CASSRPLGTQYF.

The chain has TRBV7-9 and TRBJ1-1, with D perhaps TRBD1 (5 bases). Trimming pared 2 bases from V and 5 bases from J, leaving 9 bases between. Germline V gene lookup returns CDR1 SEHNR and CDR2 FQNEAQ (reference sequence). CDR3 size: 13 residues. The CDR3 loop reads CASSLPPGTEAFF. DNA for the CDR3: TGTGCCAGCAGCTTACCCCCAGGGACTGAAGCTTTCTTT.

This clone was detected a few times. The rearrangement uses TRBV11-2 and TRBJ2-7; a possible D gene is TRBD1 (5 bases). Germline V CDR1 and CDR2: SGHAT, FQNNGV. This CDR3 spans 12 amino acids. V dropped 5 bases and J dropped 6 bases, with 11 bases sitting between them. The CDR3 spells CASSPRTGEQYF. The DNA of the CDR3 is TGTGCCAGCAGCCCTCGAACAGGCGAGCAGTACTTC. The full variable domain, rest sourced from reference TRBV11-2 and TRBJ2-7, is EAGVAQSPRYKIIEKRQSVAFWCNPISGHATLYWYQQILGQGPKLLIQFQNNGVVDDSQLPKDRFSAERLKGVDSTLKIQPAKLEDSAVYLCASSPRTGEQYFGPGTRLTVT.

The chain joins TRBV6-6 to TRBJ2-7, with 9 bases that match TRBD1. The CDR3 is made up of 15 amino acids. The V gene's germline CDR1 is MNHNY and CDR2 SVGAGI (reference sequence). V lost 0 bases and J lost 2; bases outside the gene matches: 2. The CDR3 loop reads CASSYSRQGAYEQYF. For the CDR3, the DNA is TGTGCCAGCAGTTACTCCCGACAGGGGGCCTACGAGCAGTACTTC.

The rearrangement joins TRBV7-2 to TRBJ2-3, with 9 bases identical to TRBD2. This CDR3 has 15 amino acids. Germline V gene lookup returns CDR1 SGHTA and CDR2 FQGNSA. Trimming cost V 1 base and J 2 bases; bases outside gene matches: 1. CDR3 sequence (DNA): TGTGCCAGCAGCTTAGGACTAGCGGTCACAGATACGCAGTATTTT. Its protein product is CASSLGLAVTDTQYF.

This clone appeared a few times. Mismatch with germline at one junction end may stem from a read error. The chain combines TRBV2 with TRBJ1-4; 8 nucleotides match TRBD1. Germline CDR1 is SNHLY and CDR2 is FYNNEI. This CDR3 region has 14 residues. CDR3 DNA: TGTGCCAGCAGCGAAGGACAGGGTAGGAAAAAACTGTTTTTT. Encoded protein: CASSEGQGRKKLFF.

The chain is built from TRBV10-2 and TRBJ2-3, with 12 positions matching TRBD2. Germline V gene sequence: CDR1 WSHSY, CDR2 SAAADI. This CDR3 contains 18 residues. V lost 2 bases and J lost 3; bases outside the gene matches: 9. CDR3: CASSEALAGGPRTDTQYF. The CDR3 DNA follows: TGCGCCAGCAGTGAGGCCCTAGCGGGGGGGCCAAGAACAGATACGCAGTATTTT.

J is TRBJ1-3 and V is TRBV18; D ambiguous. CDR3 length: 13 amino acids. Germline CDR1 is KGHSH and CDR2 is LQKENI. Trimming took off 4 bases at V and 0 bases at J, with 4 bases between the two ends. The CDR3 DNA reads TGTGCCAGCTCACAACACTCTGGAAACACCATATATTTT. This gives the protein CASSQHSGNTIYF.

The rearrangement links TRBV29-1 to TRBJ2-3; 7 positions agree with TRBD1. CDR3 length: 12 amino acids. V gave up 3 bases and J gave up 4 bases; unmatched junction bases: 1. In germline, CDR1 is SQVTM, CDR2 ANQGSEA. The CDR3 nucleotides read TGCAGCGTTGAGGGACAGCCAGATACGCAGTATTTT. Translated, it gives CSVEGQPDTQYF.

The V call is TRBV5-8, the J call TRBJ1-5; 11 positions match TRBD1. The germline V gene encodes CDR1 SGHTS and CDR2 YDEGEE. The CDR3 extends over 16 amino acids. V trimming: 4 bases; J trimming: 1 base; junction bases outside the gene matches: 4. In nucleotides, the CDR3 is TGTGCCAGCAGCCCAGGGACAGGGGGGAGCAATCAGCCCCAGCATTTT. It specifies CASSPGTGGSNQPQHF.

This clone appeared a single time. The V call is TRBV7-1, the J call TRBJ2-7; 8 bases agree with TRBD2. TRBV7-1 falls under the ORF class, with uncertain function. Unmatched junction bases numbered 15, after V lost 4 bases and J lost 7 bases. The CDR3 has 16 amino acids. DNA for the CDR3: TGTGCCAGCAGCTTAATGAGCGGGAGAAATTCGGGGGAGCAGTACTTC. Protein sequence: CASSLMSGRNSGEQYF.

V and J are TRBV7-9 and TRBJ1-6; no clear D gene. V dropped 0 bases and J dropped 5 bases, with 8 bases sitting between them. Germline CDR1 SEHNR, CDR2 FQNEAQ (reference sequence). This CDR3 has 15 residues. The CDR3 loop is CASSLAAVNNSPLHF. The CDR3, as DNA: TGTGCCAGCAGCTTAGCAGCAGTAAATAATTCACCCCTCCACTTT.